This TCR beta chain was sequenced in a study of a mutant IDH1 vaccine in newly diagnosed glioma. Study-level background: Radiotherapy alone preceded vaccination by 4-6 weeks; alternatively, vaccination started with temozolomide cycles. Treated patients had a mean age of roughly 39 years and an approximately 60% male, around 38% female split. Regarding the study as a whole: Pseudoprogression appeared unlinked to shifts in leading peripheral T cell clonotypes.

Measured with immunoSEQ multiplex PCR; TCRdb has only the in-frame clones, and not every one. The sample holds about 44,000 clones; about four fifths are singletons and the top ten take about 4.5%. For this clone: Antigen unknown. At one end, the junction sequence differs from germline, possibly due to a read error.

The time point was: week 35, safety follow-up. In the vaccine, a single dose held 300 ug of the mutant IDH1 20-mer peptide, along with topical imiquimod. At weeks 1, 3, 5, 7, 11, 15, 19 and 23, patients received a vaccination, eight in all. The CDR3 length is 15 residues. Germline V lookup: CDR1 SSHAT, CDR2 FNYEAQ (reference sequence). V gene TRBV7-7 combines with J gene TRBJ2-1; TRBD2 matches 9 bases. The specimen was PBMCs, collected from a glioma patient whose treatment included an IDH1 peptide vaccine. The clonotype was recovered from a woman in her thirties or forties with glioma. Some clones in this sample may be carry-over from other donors' samples. This CDR3 reads CASSASRGGADEQFF. The CDR3 nucleotides are TGTGCTAGCAGCGCCTCCCGCGGGGGGGCCGATGAGCAGTTCTTC.